Detailed here is one TCR beta chain. This record belongs to a study of blood T cell repertoires in COVID-19. About the study: Nucleic acid was either cDNA or gDNA, and it came from T cells, B-cell-depleted T cells, or PBMCs.

The assay was immunoSEQ multiplex PCR, and TCRdb's table has in-frame clones only and misses some. In the table there are around 160,000 clones, around 75% of which are singletons. Material for sequencing was peripheral blood. The sequence was obtained from an elderly woman with acute or convalescent COVID-19.

This CDR3 is CASSPLSRGGRNEQFF. CDR3 DNA sequence: TGTGCCAGCAGCCCTCTATCGCGGGGGGGCCGCAATGAGCAGTTCTTC. The gene calls are TRBV14 and TRBJ2-1; 9 nucleotides line up with TRBD2. CDR1 and CDR2 from the germline V gene are SGHDN and FVKESK. CDR3 size: 16 residues. Germline trimming cut 4 bases from V and 6 bases from J; bases unmatched to any gene: 10.